One and the same sample provided the 15 T cell receptor beta chains below, sequenced in a study of T cell responses to AZD1222 COVID-19 vaccine. Data came from immunoSEQ multiplex PCR; TCRdb stores just in-frame clones and leaves some out. The data contain about 120,000 clones, roughly four fifths of them seen just once; the ten biggest clones take up approximately 9.4%. Sequences were derived from peripheral blood, sampled on day 0 of AZD1222 vaccination. The origin of the receptors is an adult in good health.

This clone was observed once. The CDR3 spells CASSDSFGLGGYTF. The CDR3 region has the DNA TGTGCCAGCAGTGACTCGTTCGGTTTAGGGGGCTACACCTTC. The gene calls are TRBV6-4 and TRBJ1-2; unclear D gene. The CDR3 runs 14 residues. Per the germline V gene, CDR1 is MRHNA and CDR2 is SNTAGT. V was pared by 0 bases and J by 8 bases, with 13 bases between.

The chain joins TRBV20-1 to TRBJ1-2, with D perhaps TRBD1 (6 bases). V was trimmed by 7 bases and J by 4 bases, leaving 7 bases between them. The CDR3 is 10 amino acids. From germline, CDR1 is DFQATT and CDR2 SNEGSKA (reference sequence). This CDR3 reads CSGQAYGYTF. Written as DNA, the CDR3 is TGCAGTGGACAGGCCTATGGCTACACCTTC.

The chain combines TRBV11-3 with TRBJ2-5, with D maybe TRBD2 (6 bases). The CDR3 consists of 14 residues. CDR1 SGHNT and CDR2 YENEEA come from the germline V gene. Deletions cut 8 bases from V and 7 bases from J, with 20 bases between. The CDR3 nucleotides read TGTGCCAGCTCACAAGAGGCGGAGGGTGGGACCCAGTACTTC. This encodes CASSQEAEGGTQYF.

The CDR3 loop is CASSPRTGNGNQPQHF. The CDR3 coding sequence is TGTGCCAGCAGCCCCCGAACAGGGAATGGCAATCAGCCCCAGCATTTT. The chain is built from TRBV7-2 and TRBJ1-5; tentatively, D is TRBD1 (6 bases). Germline loops: CDR1 SGHTA, CDR2 FQGNSA. The V end was cut by 5 bases, the J end by 2 bases, with 16 bases between. This CDR3 has 16 residues.

V is TRBV30 and J is TRBJ2-5; no clear D gene. Germline V gives CDR1 GTSNPN, CDR2 SVGIG (reference sequence). Trimming stripped 0 bases from V and 5 bases from J, with 13 bases between. The CDR3 is made up of 14 amino acids. The CDR3 DNA is TGTGCCTGGAGTGTTTCAGGTCTGCGGGAGACCCAGTACTTC. Amino acid sequence: CAWSVSGLRETQYF.

The chain recombines TRBV7-2 with TRBJ2-7, with D hard to call. V dropped 5 bases and J dropped 0 bases, with 2 bases sitting between them. In germline, CDR1 is SGHTA, CDR2 FQGNSA. This CDR3 has 11 amino acids. CDR3 loop: CASSHSYEQYF. The CDR3 DNA reads TGTGCCAGCAGCCACTCCTACGAGCAGTACTTC.

In nucleotides, the CDR3 is TGCGCCAGCAGCTTGAGGCCCACCGGTGGAGGTAACTATGGCTACACCTTC. It translates to CASSLRPTGGGNYGYTF. This chain uses TRBV5-1 with TRBJ1-2; D gene uncertain. Trimming pared 1 base from V and 1 base from J, leaving 17 bases between. The germline V gene has CDR1 SGHRS and CDR2 YFSETQ. This CDR3 has 17 residues.

The chain combines TRBV3-1 (or the pseudogene TRBV3-2) with TRBJ1-2; D call uncertain. This CDR3 contains 13 residues. Germline values: CDR1 LGHDT, CDR2 YNNKEL (reference sequence). The ends were cut back, 1 base at V and 1 base at J, with 4 bases in the middle. The CDR3 DNA reads as TGTGCCAGCAGCCAAGTTATTAACTATGGCTACACCTTC. Its protein is CASSQVINYGYTF.

This clone occurred a few times. The chain has TRBV9 and TRBJ1-1; no reliable D call. The CDR3 has 11 amino acids. Germline-derived CDR1 and CDR2 are SGDLS and YYNGEE. Trimming shortened V by 0 bases and J by 9 bases, and 6 bases separated the two germline ends. Written as DNA, the CDR3 is TGTGCCAGCAGCGTAGGAAATCAAGCTTTCTTT. This gives the protein CASSVGNQAFF.

The chain joins TRBV6-5 to TRBJ2-5; TRBD2 is a possible D gene (6 bases). The V end was cut by 2 bases, the J end by 3 bases, with 7 bases between. CDR1 and CDR2 from the germline V gene are MNHEY and SVGAGI. There are 13 residues in the CDR3. The CDR3 DNA sequence: TGTGCCAGCAGTTACGCGGGGAAAGAGACCCAGTACTTC. This encodes CASSYAGKETQYF.

The V and J genes are TRBV7-2 and TRBJ1-4; D is possibly TRBD1 (5 bases). In germline, CDR1 is SGHTA, CDR2 FQGNSA. This CDR3 spans 13 amino acids. Trimming removed 2 bases from V and 7 bases from J, with 8 bases in between. The CDR3 region has the DNA TGTGCCAGCAGCTTAACTGGGGGTGAAAAACTGTTTTTT. Encoded protein: CASSLTGGEKLFF.

The chain joins TRBV20-1 to TRBJ2-5, with D possibly TRBD2 on 6 matching bases. The V gene lost 3 bases and the J gene lost 2 bases, with 13 bases spanning the gap. CDR1 is DFQATT and CDR2 is SNEGSKA in the germline V gene (reference sequence). This CDR3 region has 14 residues. DNA for the CDR3: TGCAGTGCTAGTCCGGGAGTTCGGCAAGAGACCCAGTACTTC. Protein product: CSASPGVRQETQYF.

A few counts support this clone. The CDR3 loop reads CASSWLTSGRGDLPYNEQFF. The CDR3 DNA follows: TGCGCCAGCAGCTGGCTGACTAGCGGGAGAGGGGATCTCCCCTACAATGAGCAGTTCTTC. The V call is TRBV5-1, the J call TRBJ2-1; 12 nucleotides match TRBD2. V trimming: 3 bases; J trimming: 2 bases; junction bases outside the gene matches: 15. Germline V CDR1 and CDR2: SGHRS, YFSETQ. This CDR3 region has 20 residues.

This clone has a single count. The chain uses TRBV7-2 and TRBJ2-7, with D uncertain. The CDR3 loop spans 15 amino acids. The germline gives CDR1 SGHTA, CDR2 FQGNSA. Deletions cut 5 bases from V and 1 base from J, with 15 bases between. The CDR3 DNA reads as TGTGCCAGCAGCCCAGCAGACATTTCATCCTACGAGCAGTACTTC. This gives the protein CASSPADISSYEQYF.

This chain uses TRBV3-1 (or the pseudogene TRBV3-2) with TRBJ1-2, with no clear D. Trimming cost V 1 base and J 5 bases, with 23 bases left between them. There are 18 residues in the CDR3. CDR1 is LGHDT, CDR2 YNNKEL, per germline (reference sequence). Written as DNA, the CDR3 is TGTGCCAGCAGCCAAGGAGCGGGGAAGGGCGCACCCGCTTATGGCTACACCTTC. Translating gives CASSQGAGKGAPAYGYTF.